This is a list of T cell receptor beta chains from one sample in a study of blood T cell repertoires in COVID-19. Measured with immunoSEQ multiplex PCR; TCRdb has only the in-frame clones, and not every one. The table includes 250,000 to 300,000 clones, approximately 85% detected once. The specimen was peripheral blood. These receptors were taken from a woman in her seventies with acute or convalescent COVID-19. The CDR3 runs from the conserved cysteine through the conserved F or W. The D gene is left open where the match is weak. A clone size is listed for some rows: how often the clone was seen (once, few, many), or a class if it is expanded.

CDR3nt: TGCGCCAGCAGCCTTAGACAGAGCACAGATACGCAGTATTTT; CDR3aa: CASSLRQSTDTQYF; j_gene: TRBJ2-3; d_gene: -; abundance: -; v_gene: TRBV5-1
CDR3nt: TGTGCCAGCAGCACTAATAGGGAGTGGGGCTACACCTTC; CDR3aa: CASSTNREWGYTF; j_gene: TRBJ1-2; d_gene: -; abundance: few; v_gene: TRBV7-9
CDR3nt: TGTGCCAGTAGTATAGGACAGGGAATCTTCAATGAGCAGTTCTTC; CDR3aa: CASSIGQGIFNEQFF; j_gene: TRBJ2-1; d_gene: TRBD1; abundance: few; v_gene: TRBV19
CDR3nt: TGTGCCAGCAGCCAAGTATTGGGGCAAGGACGCGATAATTCACCCCTCCACTTT; CDR3aa: CASSQVLGQGRDNSPLHF; j_gene: TRBJ1-6; d_gene: -; abundance: few; v_gene: TRBV4-2
CDR3nt: TGTGCCAGCAGCCCCCAGGACAGGCAGCCCCAGCATTTT; CDR3aa: CASSPQDRQPQHF; j_gene: TRBJ1-5; d_gene: TRBD1; abundance: -; v_gene: TRBV6-6
CDR3nt: TGCGCCAGCAGCTTGGCCCGACAGTCCACTGAAGCTTTCTTT; CDR3aa: CASSLARQSTEAFF; j_gene: TRBJ1-1; d_gene: -; abundance: -; v_gene: TRBV5-1
CDR3nt: TGCGCCAGCAGGGGACAGCCAGGTTACGAGCAGTACTTC; CDR3aa: CASRGQPGYEQYF; j_gene: TRBJ2-7; d_gene: TRBD1; abundance: -; v_gene: TRBV5-1
CDR3nt: TGTGCCAGCAGCCCAGGACACGTTCAGCCCCAGCATTTT; CDR3aa: CASSPGHVQPQHF; j_gene: TRBJ1-5; d_gene: -; abundance: -; v_gene: TRBV7-8
CDR3nt: TGTGCCAGCAGCTTAGATACAGGCACCTTCGATACGCAGTATTTT; CDR3aa: CASSLDTGTFDTQYF; j_gene: TRBJ2-3; d_gene: -; abundance: -; v_gene: TRBV11-2
CDR3nt: TGCGCCAGTGCCCCGGGGCGGGGGAATTCACCCCTCCACTTT; CDR3aa: CASAPGRGNSPLHF; j_gene: TRBJ1-6; d_gene: -; abundance: few; v_gene: TRBV5-1
CDR3nt: TGTGCCAGCAGTTCATACACGAACACCATATATTTT; CDR3aa: CASSSYTNTIYF; j_gene: TRBJ1-3; d_gene: -; abundance: -; v_gene: TRBV12-3/TRBV12-4
CDR3nt: TGCGCCAGCAGCTCGGACAGCCCGTTTGGTGGCTACACCTTC; CDR3aa: CASSSDSPFGGYTF; j_gene: TRBJ1-2; d_gene: -; abundance: -; v_gene: TRBV5-1
CDR3nt: TGTGCCAGCTCACTGGAGCGGGGGGGCTTTGGAGAATCGCAGTATTTT; CDR3aa: CASSLERGGFGESQYF; j_gene: TRBJ2-3; d_gene: TRBD2; abundance: few; v_gene: TRBV18
CDR3nt: TGTGCCAGCAGCACGGGGGGCGGGGGGTGCTCCACAGATACGCAGTATTTT; CDR3aa: CASSTGGGGCSTDTQYF; j_gene: TRBJ2-3; d_gene: TRBD2; abundance: -; v_gene: TRBV11-2
CDR3nt: TGCGCCAGCAGTGATATACAGGGCCATTATAATTCACCCCTCCACTTT; CDR3aa: CASSDIQGHYNSPLHF; j_gene: TRBJ1-6; d_gene: -; abundance: few; v_gene: TRBV10-1
CDR3nt: TGTGCCAGCAGCTTGTCCAGGGGCACCAATGGTAATGAAAAACTGTTTTTT; CDR3aa: CASSLSRGTNGNEKLFF; j_gene: TRBJ1-4; d_gene: -; abundance: -; v_gene: TRBV5-4
CDR3nt: TGTGCCAGCAGCTTGAGTGAGACTGAAGCTTTCTTT; CDR3aa: CASSLSETEAFF; j_gene: TRBJ1-1; d_gene: -; abundance: -; v_gene: TRBV5-4
CDR3nt: TGTGCCAGCAGTGCGGGGGGCCTCTCAGGGCAGCAGTTCTTC; CDR3aa: CASSAGGLSGQQFF; j_gene: TRBJ2-1; d_gene: -; abundance: few; v_gene: TRBV2